This TCR beta chain emerged from a study of blood T cell repertoires in COVID-19. In the authors' workflow: Cell counts per sample came from amplifying reference gene primers. The table came from immunoSEQ multiplex PCR; TCRdb's copy has only in-frame clones and leaves some out. V and J calls and clone size are given by that table; D and trimming were obtained from the DNA. The data hold about 26,000 clones, with over 70% observed a single time. This CDR3 spans 11 amino acids. Looked up from germline, CDR1 is MNHEY and CDR2 is SVGAGI. Trimming at V came to 6 bases and at J to 10 bases, leaving 3 bases not matched to a gene.

The sample was peripheral blood. The source of this sequence is a middle-aged man with active or convalescent COVID-19. This chain connects TRBV6-5 to TRBJ1-1; 9 nucleotides match TRBD1. The CDR3 nucleotides are TGTGCCAGCAGACAGGGGGCGATAGCTTTCTTT. Encoded protein: CASRQGAIAFF.